This T cell receptor beta chain was identified in a study of cytomegalovirus exposure and HLA in healthy donors. V was cut by 4 bases and J by 3 bases, with 19 bases left in between. Germline CDR1 and CDR2: MNHNS and SASEGT. CDR3 length equals 16 residues. This PCR relied on a set of 60 Vbeta primers and 13 Jbeta primers. Only in-frame clones appear in the TCRdb table, and some are missing; sequencing was by immunoSEQ multiplex PCR. In the table there are some 120,000 clones, 65% to 85% of which are singletons. Sequenced: PBMCs. The TCR comes from a man between 45 and 60 years old in good health and CMV-seronegative. The chain joins TRBV6-1 to TRBJ2-7, with D hard to call. This chain's CDR3 is CASSAPRVEPGYEQYF. CDR3 in DNA: TGTGCCAGCAGTGCCCCTAGAGTTGAACCCGGCTACGAGCAGTACTTC.